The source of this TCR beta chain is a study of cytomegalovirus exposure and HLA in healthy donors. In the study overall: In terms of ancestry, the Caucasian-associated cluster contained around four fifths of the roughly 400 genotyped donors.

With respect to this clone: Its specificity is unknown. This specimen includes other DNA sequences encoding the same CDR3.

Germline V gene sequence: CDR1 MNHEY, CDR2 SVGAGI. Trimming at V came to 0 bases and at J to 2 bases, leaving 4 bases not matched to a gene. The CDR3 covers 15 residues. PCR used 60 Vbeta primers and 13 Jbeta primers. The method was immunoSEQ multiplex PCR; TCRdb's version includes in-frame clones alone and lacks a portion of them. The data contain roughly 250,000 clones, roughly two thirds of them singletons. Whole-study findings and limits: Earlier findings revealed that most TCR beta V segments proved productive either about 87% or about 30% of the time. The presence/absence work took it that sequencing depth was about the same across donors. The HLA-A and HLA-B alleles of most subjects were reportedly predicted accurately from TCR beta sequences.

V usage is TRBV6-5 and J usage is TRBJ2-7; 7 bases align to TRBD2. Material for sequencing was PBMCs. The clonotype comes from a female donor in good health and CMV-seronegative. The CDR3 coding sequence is TGTGCCAGCAGTTACTCGTCGGGAGGCACCTACGAGCAGTACTTC. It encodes CASSYSSGGTYEQYF.